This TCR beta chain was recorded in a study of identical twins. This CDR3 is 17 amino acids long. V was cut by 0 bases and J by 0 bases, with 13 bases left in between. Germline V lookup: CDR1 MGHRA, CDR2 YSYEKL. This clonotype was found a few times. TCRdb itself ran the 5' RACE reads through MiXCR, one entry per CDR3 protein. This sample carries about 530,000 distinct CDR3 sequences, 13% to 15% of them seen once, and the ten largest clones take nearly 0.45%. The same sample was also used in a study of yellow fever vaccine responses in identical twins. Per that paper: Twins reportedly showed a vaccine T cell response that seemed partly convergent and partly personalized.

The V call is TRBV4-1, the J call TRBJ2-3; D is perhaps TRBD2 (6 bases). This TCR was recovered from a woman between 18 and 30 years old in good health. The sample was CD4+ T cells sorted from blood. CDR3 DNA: TGCGCCAGCAGCCAAGAGTCGGGAGACGCTAGCACAGATACGCAGTATTTT. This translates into CASSQESGDASTDTQYF.